These 31 T cell receptor beta chains came from one sample sequenced in a study of CD8 T cells in ankylosing spondylitis. TCRdb called the 5' RACE reads again in MiXCR, with one record for every CDR3 protein. The sample lists some 23,000 distinct CDR3 sequences; about 2.6% were seen once. The specimen sequenced was blood, either unsorted or a sorted T cell fraction (not recorded which). Source of these receptors: a female donor with ankylosing spondylitis or in good health (not recorded which).

There are many counts of this clonotype. The V gene is TRBV9, the J gene TRBJ2-7; D gene ambiguous. CDR1 and CDR2 (germline): SGDLS, YYNGEE. The CDR3 length is 14 residues. The V gene lost 0 bases and the J gene lost 2 bases, with 9 bases spanning the gap. The CDR3 is CASSVGTHTYEQYF. CDR3 nucleotides: TGTGCCAGCAGCGTAGGGACCCACACCTACGAGCAGTACTTC.

This clonotype was seen repeatedly, ten times or more. The chain joins TRBV9 to TRBJ2-1, with 8 bases fitting TRBD1. Losses at the gene ends were 2 bases for V and 9 bases for J; bases not matched to a gene: 19. The CDR3 loop spans 18 amino acids. Germline loops: CDR1 SGDLS, CDR2 YYNGEE. The CDR3 coding sequence is TGTGCCAGCAGCGTGGGGACAGGTTCTTCCCCCCGCTACGGTGAGCAGTTCTTC. As protein: CASSVGTGSSPRYGEQFF.

In its sample, this clonotype was seen many times. The chain carries TRBV9 and TRBJ2-5; unclear D gene. With 0 bases removed from V and 2 bases from J, the gap between germline ends came to 8 bases. The germline gives CDR1 SGDLS, CDR2 YYNGEE. The CDR3 totals 14 residues. The DNA for the CDR3 is TGTGCCAGCAGCGTAGCGGCCACGCAAGAGACCCAGTACTTC. Translated: CASSVAATQETQYF.

Comments on this clonotype: With a much larger clone just one base away, this may be a read error. V usage is TRBV9 and J usage is TRBJ2-1; D not resolved. The CDR3 has 13 residues. CDR1 and CDR2 (germline): SGDLS, YYNGEE. CDR3 region: CASSVAHRNERFF. Here the CDR3 DNA reads TGTGCCAGCAGCGTAGCCCACCGGAATGAGCGGTTCTTC.

This clonotype was recorded many times. The rearrangement uses TRBV9 and TRBJ2-1, with D perhaps given as TRBD1 or TRBD2 (5 bases each). Looked up from germline, CDR1 is SGDLS and CDR2 is YYNGEE. This CDR3 contains 15 residues. The V and J ends lost 4 bases and 13 bases respectively, with 24 bases between them. The CDR3, as DNA: TGTGCCAGCAGCCTACGGGACGGATATTACGAGCTCCAGTTCTTC. This gives the protein CASSLRDGYYELQFF. The full variable domain, its missing parts supplied by reference TRBV9 and TRBJ2-1, is DSGVTQTPKHLITATGQRVTLRCSPRSGDLSVYWYQQSLDQGLQFLIQYYNGEERAKGNILERFSAQQFPDLHSELNLSSLELGDSALYFCASSLRDGYYELQFFGPGTRLTVL.

This clonotype was counted at least ten times. This chain links TRBV9 with TRBJ1-1; TRBD1 matches 10 bases. Germline assignment: CDR1 SGDLS and CDR2 YYNGEE. V trimming: 3 bases; J trimming: 0 bases; junction bases outside the gene matches: 11. This CDR3 is 18 amino acids long. The CDR3 region is CASSGRTGTGVLNTEAFF. The DNA of the CDR3 is TGTGCCAGCAGCGGCCGGACCGGGACAGGGGTCTTGAACACTGAAGCTTTCTTT.

This clonotype was counted at least ten times. This rearrangement joins TRBV9 to TRBJ1-5; tentative D call: TRBD1 (5 bases). This CDR3 is 15 amino acids long. V gave up 0 bases and J gave up 0 bases, with 7 bases separating them. Looked up from germline, CDR1 is SGDLS and CDR2 is YYNGEE. The CDR3: CASSVGQNSNQPQHF. DNA of the CDR3: TGTGCCAGCAGCGTAGGACAGAATAGCAATCAGCCCCAGCATTTT.

This clonotype was observed at least ten times. The chain has TRBV9 and TRBJ2-5; a possible D gene is TRBD1 (5 bases). The V end was cut by 3 bases, the J end by 5 bases, with 11 bases between. The CDR3 loop spans 13 amino acids. The germline gives CDR1 SGDLS, CDR2 YYNGEE. CDR3 protein: CASSAPAGETQYF. The CDR3, as DNA: TGTGCCAGCAGCGCCCCAGCAGGGGAGACCCAGTACTTC.

This clonotype was observed many times. The genes are TRBV9 and TRBJ2-5; D unresolved. CDR1 and CDR2 (germline): SGDLS, YYNGEE. CDR3 length equals 13 residues. Trimming took 4 bases from V and 5 from J, leaving 12 bases between them. The CDR3 reads CASSSVGRETQYF. In DNA form, the CDR3 reads TGTGCCAGCAGCTCAGTCGGCAGGGAGACCCAGTACTTC.

The chain joins TRBV9 to TRBJ2-6; 8 nucleotides align to TRBD1. This CDR3 is built from 21 residues. CDR1 is SGDLS and CDR2 is YYNGEE in the germline V gene. Losses at the gene ends were 0 bases for V and 2 bases for J; bases not matched to a gene: 16. The CDR3 sequence: CASSVGPKVDRVLAGANVLTF. Written as DNA, the CDR3 is TGTGCCAGCAGCGTAGGACCTAAGGTGGACAGGGTATTAGCTGGGGCCAACGTCCTGACTTTC.

In its sample, this clonotype ranks as medium-sized. V and J are TRBV9 and TRBJ2-5; D unclear. V lost 2 bases to trimming and J lost 5 bases, with 10 bases between them. The CDR3 loop spans 13 amino acids. CDR1 and CDR2 from the germline V gene are SGDLS and YYNGEE. The CDR3 spells CASSVNPDETQYF. In nucleotides, the CDR3 is TGTGCCAGCAGCGTCAATCCGGACGAGACCCAGTACTTC.

This clonotype was picked up many times. V gene TRBV9 combines with J gene TRBJ1-3; 7 bases align to TRBD1. Germline lookup yields CDR1 SGDLS and CDR2 YYNGEE. The J segment lost 2 bases and the V segment lost 2 bases, leaving 1 base of the junction unmatched. This CDR3 is 14 amino acids long. This CDR3 is CASSVTGTGNTIYF. CDR3 nucleotides: TGTGCCAGCAGCGTGACAGGGACTGGAAACACCATATATTTT.

This clonotype was seen only a few times. The chain has TRBV9 and TRBJ2-1; D not certain. The V gene lost 4 bases and the J gene lost 4 bases, with 9 bases spanning the gap. The germline CDR1 and CDR2 sequences are SGDLS and YYNGEE. This CDR3 spans 13 amino acids. The CDR3 is CASSLPLYNEQFF. DNA of the CDR3: TGTGCCAGCAGCTTACCCCTGTACAATGAGCAGTTCTTC. The full variable domain, its missing parts supplied by reference TRBV9 and TRBJ2-1, is DSGVTQTPKHLITATGQRVTLRCSPRSGDLSVYWYQQSLDQGLQFLIQYYNGEERAKGNILERFSAQQFPDLHSELNLSSLELGDSALYFCASSLPLYNEQFFGPGTRLTVL.

By share, this clonotype ranks as medium-sized. The gene calls are TRBV9 and TRBJ2-3; D unclear. V was shortened by 0 bases and J by 3 bases, with 11 bases between the two germline ends. CDR1 is SGDLS and CDR2 is YYNGEE in the germline V gene. The CDR3 is made up of 15 amino acids. Here the CDR3 DNA reads TGTGCCAGCAGCGTAGCCGTTCTAGGAACAGATACGCAGTATTTT. Amino acids: CASSVAVLGTDTQYF.

This clonotype is deemed medium-sized. The rearrangement uses TRBV9 and TRBJ2-1, with TRBD2 identical over 13 bases. Losses at the gene ends were 0 bases for V and 0 bases for J; bases not matched to a gene: 9. This CDR3 has 20 residues. From germline, CDR1 is SGDLS and CDR2 YYNGEE. The CDR3 reads CASSVDGTSGTISSYNEQFF. Here the CDR3 DNA reads TGTGCCAGCAGCGTAGACGGGACTAGCGGGACGATTAGCTCCTACAATGAGCAGTTCTTC.

The sample holds many counts of this clonotype. The CDR3 region is CASSLHGTSENEQFF. The CDR3 bases are TGTGCCAGCAGCCTACACGGGACTAGCGAAAATGAGCAGTTCTTC. The genes are TRBV9 and TRBJ2-1; TRBD2 agrees at 10 bases. The length of the CDR3 is 15 residues. V was clipped by 4 bases and J by 7 bases; unmatched bases: 8. Germline-derived CDR1 and CDR2 are SGDLS and YYNGEE.

The chain uses TRBV9 and TRBJ1-1; D remains ambiguous. V was trimmed by 0 bases and J by 2 bases, leaving 5 bases between them. The germline gives CDR1 SGDLS, CDR2 YYNGEE. The CDR3 is 13 residues long. CDR3 nucleotide sequence: TGTGCCAGCAGCGTAGAACAAAACACTGAAGCTTTCTTT. Its protein is CASSVEQNTEAFF.

This clonotype occurred many times. The V call is TRBV9, the J call TRBJ2-6; D tentatively reads TRBD1 or TRBD2 (6 bases each). The ends were cut back, 6 bases at V and 0 bases at J, with 13 bases in the middle. Germline V lookup: CDR1 SGDLS, CDR2 YYNGEE. The CDR3 consists of 16 residues. CDR3 region: CASTRGLSSGANVLTF. Written as DNA, the CDR3 is TGTGCCAGCACCCGGGGGCTAAGCTCTGGGGCCAACGTCCTGACTTTC.

This clonotype was picked up many times. V gene TRBV9 combines with J gene TRBJ2-5; D gene uncertain. Looked up from germline, CDR1 is SGDLS and CDR2 is YYNGEE. There are 13 residues in the CDR3. Trimming stripped 0 bases from V and 5 bases from J, with 8 bases between. The CDR3 DNA reads TGTGCCAGCAGCGTAGGGGTGGTGGAGACCCAGTACTTC. Protein sequence: CASSVGVVETQYF.

At least ten counts were recorded for this clonotype. The chain links TRBV9 to TRBJ1-2; D is unclear. Trimming pared 1 base from V and 3 bases from J, leaving 10 bases between. The CDR3 loop spans 14 amino acids. Germline V gene lookup returns CDR1 SGDLS and CDR2 YYNGEE. Here the CDR3 reads CASSVQTQDYGYTF. For the CDR3, the DNA is TGTGCCAGCAGCGTACAAACCCAAGACTATGGCTACACCTTC. Using reference TRBV9 and TRBJ1-2 for the parts outside the CDR3, the full variable domain is DSGVTQTPKHLITATGQRVTLRCSPRSGDLSVYWYQQSLDQGLQFLIQYYNGEERAKGNILERFSAQQFPDLHSELNLSSLELGDSALYFCASSVQTQDYGYTFGSGTRLTVV.

The sample holds many counts of this clonotype. This chain joins TRBV9 and TRBJ2-2; no reliable D call. CDR1 and CDR2 from the germline V gene are SGDLS and YYNGEE. The CDR3 runs 15 residues. Trimming left V 1 base short and J 6 bases short, with 13 bases between. The CDR3 bases are TGTGCCAGCAGCGTAAGCCAGGTGCCTTCCGGGGAGCTGTTTTTT. This sequence encodes CASSVSQVPSGELFF.

The chain employs TRBV9 and TRBJ2-3, with D hard to call. CDR3 length equals 14 residues. Germline V gene data show CDR1 as SGDLS and CDR2 as YYNGEE. V was trimmed by 4 bases and J by 5 bases, leaving 14 bases between them. The CDR3 sequence is CASSLTLRQDTQYF. DNA of the CDR3: TGTGCCAGCAGCCTAACGTTAAGGCAAGATACGCAGTATTTT. Full variable domain (missing parts from reference TRBV9 and TRBJ2-3): DSGVTQTPKHLITATGQRVTLRCSPRSGDLSVYWYQQSLDQGLQFLIQYYNGEERAKGNILERFSAQQFPDLHSELNLSSLELGDSALYFCASSLTLRQDTQYFGPGTRLTVL.

Many counts were recorded for this clonotype. The V gene is TRBV20-1, the J gene TRBJ1-4, with D uncertain. V lost 2 bases to trimming and J lost 3 bases, with 10 bases between them. Germline V gene lookup returns CDR1 DFQATT and CDR2 SNEGSKA (reference sequence). This CDR3 has 14 amino acids. The CDR3 nucleotides are TGCAGTGCTAGAACCCAGGAGCCTAATGAAAAACTGTTTTTT. This gives the protein CSARTQEPNEKLFF.

This clonotype is deemed medium-sized. The chain has TRBV9 and TRBJ1-5; TRBD1 matches at 7 bases. The CDR3 sequence is 15 residues long. V gave up 2 bases and J gave up 4 bases; unmatched junction bases: 6. CDR1 is SGDLS and CDR2 is YYNGEE in the germline V gene. The CDR3 sequence: CASSVGGGQNQPQHF. The DNA of the CDR3 is TGTGCCAGCAGCGTGGGAGGGGGCCAAAATCAGCCCCAGCATTTT.

This clonotype has more than one count but fewer than ten. The rearrangement uses TRBV9 and TRBJ1-5; 7 nucleotides match TRBD1. J gave up 2 bases and V 4 bases, and 6 bases lay outside the gene matches. The CDR3 is made up of 15 amino acids. The V gene's germline CDR1 is SGDLS and CDR2 YYNGEE. The chain's CDR3 is CASSSDRVGNQPQHF. The CDR3, as DNA: TGTGCCAGCAGCTCAGACAGGGTAGGCAATCAGCCCCAGCATTTT. The whole variable domain, remainder taken from reference TRBV9 and TRBJ1-5, is DSGVTQTPKHLITATGQRVTLRCSPRSGDLSVYWYQQSLDQGLQFLIQYYNGEERAKGNILERFSAQQFPDLHSELNLSSLELGDSALYFCASSSDRVGNQPQHFGDGTRLSIL.

Ten or more counts support this clonotype. The rearrangement links TRBV9 to TRBJ2-5, with 7 bases identical to TRBD2. From germline, CDR1 is SGDLS and CDR2 YYNGEE. With 0 bases clipped from V and 2 bases from J, the junction kept 7 bases outside the gene matches. The CDR3 length is 16 residues. DNA for the CDR3: TGTGCCAGCAGCGTAGCGCCGGGAGGACTACAAGAGACCCAGTACTTC. Translating gives CASSVAPGGLQETQYF. The entire variable domain, with the rest obtained from reference TRBV9 and TRBJ2-5, is as follows: DSGVTQTPKHLITATGQRVTLRCSPRSGDLSVYWYQQSLDQGLQFLIQYYNGEERAKGNILERFSAQQFPDLHSELNLSSLELGDSALYFCASSVAPGGLQETQYFGPGTRLLVL.

Concerning this clonotype itself: At one end the junction does not follow the germline gene, possibly because of a read error. This chain uses TRBV9 with TRBJ1-1, with a possible D match to TRBD1 (5 bases). Looked up from germline, CDR1 is SGDLS and CDR2 is YYNGEE. The CDR3 has 15 residues. Here the CDR3 reads CASTVETRAATEAFF. Here the CDR3 DNA reads TGTGCCAGCACCGTAGAAACCAGGGCGGCCACTGAAGCTTTCTTT. Complete variable domain (other parts from reference TRBV9 and TRBJ1-1): DSGVTQTPKHLITATGQRVTLRCSPRSGDLSVYWYQQSLDQGLQFLIQYYNGEERAKGNILERFSAQQFPDLHSELNLSSLELGDSALYFCASTVETRAATEAFFGQGTRLTVV.

This clonotype appeared many times. V usage is TRBV9 and J usage is TRBJ2-2; 8 bases align to TRBD1. This CDR3 has 16 residues. Looked up from germline, CDR1 is SGDLS and CDR2 is YYNGEE. J was trimmed by 5 bases and V by 1 base; bases with no gene match: 7. CDR3: CASSVSATGATGELFF. CDR3 bases: TGTGCCAGCAGCGTATCGGCGACAGGGGCGACCGGGGAGCTGTTTTTT.

There are many counts of this clonotype. This sequence joins TRBV9 and TRBJ2-7, with TRBD2 matching over 9 bases. The germline V gene has CDR1 SGDLS and CDR2 YYNGEE. The CDR3 has 15 residues. Trimming cost V 3 bases and J 5 bases; bases outside gene matches: 9. CDR3 sequence: CASSAQSSGINEQYF. The CDR3 bases are TGTGCCAGCAGCGCTCAATCTAGCGGGATCAACGAGCAGTACTTC.

Ten or more counts support this clonotype. V usage is TRBV9 and J usage is TRBJ2-5, with D possibly TRBD1 on 7 matching bases. Trimming stripped 3 bases from V and 1 base from J, with 10 bases between. The CDR3 runs 14 residues. In germline, CDR1 is SGDLS, CDR2 YYNGEE. The CDR3 loop reads CASSAQGGQETQYF. DNA for the CDR3: TGTGCCAGCAGCGCGCAGGGGGGCCAAGAGACCCAGTACTTC.

This clonotype has ten or more counts. The CDR3 protein is CASSVEGVYGYTF. As DNA, the CDR3 is TGTGCCAGCAGCGTAGAAGGGGTCTATGGCTACACCTTC. The chain joins TRBV9 to TRBJ1-2, with D possibly TRBD1 on 5 matching bases. CDR3 size: 13 residues. V lost 0 bases to trimming and J lost 4 bases, with 7 bases between them. Germline V gene data show CDR1 as SGDLS and CDR2 as YYNGEE.